Sequencing of this T cell receptor (beta chain) was carried out in a study of CD8 T cells in Susac syndrome (dated by TCRdb to the late 2010s). The study in broad terms: Among the Susac syndrome patients who were sequenced, clinically active disease was present in six and clinical remission was observed in eight. At blood withdrawal, Susac syndrome patients were either therapy-naive, taking corticosteroids (in some cases with IVIg as well), or taking IVIg alone. The study used repertoire sequencing to test whether antigen drove CD8+ T cell activation and differentiation in Susac syndrome. Study-wide findings and limitations: The number of individuals in the TCR sequencing and HLA analysis was recognized as being relatively small. In the CD4+ T cell repertoire of Susac syndrome patients, clonal expansion was not detected.

As to this clonotype: This receptor's antigen is unknown. Base qualities are not recorded, but no much larger clone differs from it by a single base.

Peripheral blood CD8+ and CD4+ T cells from healthy donors, Susac syndrome patients and multiple sclerosis patients were profiled by high-throughput TCR beta sequencing. Recently defined diagnostic criteria for definite or probable disease were met by the Susac syndrome patients. CD8+ TEMRA cells were enriched by FACS, while bulk CD8+ and CD4+ T cells were purified by magnetic negative isolation. Blood was drawn into EDTA tubes, processed within 24 hours, and PBMCs were isolated by density gradient centrifugation. PBMCs intended for TCR sequencing were cryopreserved in liquid nitrogen and thawed later in a water bath at 37 degrees C. The sorted or isolated CD4+, CD8+ and CD8+ TEMRA cells had a purity of 90% or higher. RNA was extracted using the RNeasy kit, and roughly 0.5 to 1 microgram was reverse transcribed with random hexamers. The immunoSEQ multiplex PCR assay, covering 54 Vbeta and 13 Jbeta segments, was used to amplify TCR beta CDR3 regions. To correct PCR amplification bias, a synthetic template baseline was used for both primer optimization and computational correction. In the source study's methods: Reads were assigned to V, D and J genes according to IMGT and analyzed in immunoSEQ Analyzer, with only productive sequences retained. To calculate clonality, Shannon entropy was normalized by log2 of the number of productive unique sequences and then subtracted from one. Public and private clones were assessed among the 100 most prevalent clones of each patient and control. Clones were defined as Susac-specific if absent from the healthy and MS cohorts, from 1052 published viral clones and from other ImmuneACCESS disease sequences. In-frame beta chains were kept once TCRdb had trimmed the public reads at Q25 with fastp and called clones with MiXCR. Records with the same CDR3 protein are collapsed into one entry carrying the most frequent genes and DNA. It is TCRdb's table, rather than the study itself, that gives the V and J calls and clone size. The sample includes over 65,000 distinct CDR3 sequences, with just over 90% observed a single time. Around 0.57% of the sample belongs to the ten largest clones.

The CDR3 contains 14 residues, cysteine and phenylalanine counted. CDR3 DNA only is kept here, 42 bases in frame from base 1. V loses 5 bases of germline sequence and J loses 3 bases, and the interval between the two ends is 13 bases. CDR1 and CDR2 are drawn from the germline V gene: SGHTA, FQGTGA. The V and J genes are TRBV7-3 and TRBJ1-1; no D segment can be confidently identified. Sequencing was carried out using CD4+ T cells from PBMCs. The receptor comes from a human donor with Susac syndrome. The CDR3 amino acid sequence is: CASSPQPWDTEAFF. The nucleotide sequence reads as follows: TGTGCCAGCAGCCCTCAACCCTGGGACACTGAAGCTTTCTTT.